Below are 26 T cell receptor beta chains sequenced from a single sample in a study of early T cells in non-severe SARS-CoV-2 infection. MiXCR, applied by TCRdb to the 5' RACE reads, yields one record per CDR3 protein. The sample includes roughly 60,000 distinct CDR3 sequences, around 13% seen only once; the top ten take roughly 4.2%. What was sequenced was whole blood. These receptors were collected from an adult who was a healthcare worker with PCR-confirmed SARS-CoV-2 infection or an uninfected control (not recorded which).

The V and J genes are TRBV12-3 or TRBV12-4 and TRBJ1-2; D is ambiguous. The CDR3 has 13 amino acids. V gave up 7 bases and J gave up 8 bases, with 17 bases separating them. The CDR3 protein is CASTPTLAGGYTF. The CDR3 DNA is TGTGCCAGCACTCCTACCCTCGCCGGGGGCTACACCTTC.

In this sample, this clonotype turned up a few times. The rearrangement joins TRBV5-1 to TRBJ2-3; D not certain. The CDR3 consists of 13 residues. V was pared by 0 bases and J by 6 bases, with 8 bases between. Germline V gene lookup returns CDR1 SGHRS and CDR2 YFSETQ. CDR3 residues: CASSLETRDTQYF. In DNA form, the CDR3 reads TGCGCCAGCAGCTTGGAGACCAGGGATACGCAGTATTTT.

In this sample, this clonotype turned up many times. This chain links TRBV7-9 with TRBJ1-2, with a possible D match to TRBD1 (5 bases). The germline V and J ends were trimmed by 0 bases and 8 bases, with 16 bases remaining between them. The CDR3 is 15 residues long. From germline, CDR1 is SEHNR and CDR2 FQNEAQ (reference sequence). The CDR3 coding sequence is TGTGCCAGCAGCTTAGCGGGGGTTCCCCCGAGGGGCTACACCTTC. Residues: CASSLAGVPPRGYTF.

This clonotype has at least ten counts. The CDR3 region has the DNA TGCGCCAGCAGCCCGGAACGGCCGGGGATCCTGACTTTC. As protein: CASSPERPGILTF. The chain recombines TRBV5-1 with TRBJ2-6, with D perhaps matching TRBD2 (5 bases). CDR1 and CDR2 (germline): SGHRS, YFSETQ. The length of the CDR3 is 13 residues. V shed 4 bases and J shed 14 bases, with 16 bases lying between them.

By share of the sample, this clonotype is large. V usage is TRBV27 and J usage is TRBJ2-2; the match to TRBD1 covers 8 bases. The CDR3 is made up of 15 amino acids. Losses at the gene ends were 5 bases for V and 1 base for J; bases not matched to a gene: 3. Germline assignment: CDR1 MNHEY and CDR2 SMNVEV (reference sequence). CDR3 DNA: TGTGCCAGCAGTCCGGACAGGGAGAACACCGGGGAGCTGTTTTTT. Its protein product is CASSPDRENTGELFF.

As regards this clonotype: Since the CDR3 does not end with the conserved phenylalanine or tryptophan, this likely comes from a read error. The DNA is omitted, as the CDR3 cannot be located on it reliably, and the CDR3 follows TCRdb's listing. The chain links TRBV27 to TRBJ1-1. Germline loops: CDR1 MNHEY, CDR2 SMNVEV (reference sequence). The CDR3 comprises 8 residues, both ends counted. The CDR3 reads CASSSFCY.

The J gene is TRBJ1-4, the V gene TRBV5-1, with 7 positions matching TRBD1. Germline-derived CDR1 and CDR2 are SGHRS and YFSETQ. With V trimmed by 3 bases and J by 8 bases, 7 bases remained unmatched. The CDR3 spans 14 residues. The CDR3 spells CASSSGQSGEKLFF. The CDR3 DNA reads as TGCGCCAGCAGCTCGGGACAGTCTGGGGAAAAACTGTTTTTT.

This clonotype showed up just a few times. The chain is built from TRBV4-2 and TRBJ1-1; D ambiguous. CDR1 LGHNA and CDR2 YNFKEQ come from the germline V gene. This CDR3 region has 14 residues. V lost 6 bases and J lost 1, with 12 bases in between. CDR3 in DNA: TGTGCCAGCAGACTAGGTATAGGGAACACTGAAGCTTTCTTT. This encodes CASRLGIGNTEAFF.

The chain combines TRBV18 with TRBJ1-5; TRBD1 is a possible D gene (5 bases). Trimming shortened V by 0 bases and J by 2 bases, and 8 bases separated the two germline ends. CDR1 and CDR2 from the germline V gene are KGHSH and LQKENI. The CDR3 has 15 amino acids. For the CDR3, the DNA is TGTGCCAGCTCACCACCGGAAGGGGGCAATCAGCCCCAGCATTTT. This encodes CASSPPEGGNQPQHF.

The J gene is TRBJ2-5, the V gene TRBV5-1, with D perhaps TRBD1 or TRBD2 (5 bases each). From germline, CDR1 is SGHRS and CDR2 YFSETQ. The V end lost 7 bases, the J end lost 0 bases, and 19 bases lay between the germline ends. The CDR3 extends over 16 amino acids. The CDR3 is CASGLGEILNQETQYF. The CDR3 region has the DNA TGCGCCAGCGGCCTGGGGGAGATACTGAACCAAGAGACCCAGTACTTC.

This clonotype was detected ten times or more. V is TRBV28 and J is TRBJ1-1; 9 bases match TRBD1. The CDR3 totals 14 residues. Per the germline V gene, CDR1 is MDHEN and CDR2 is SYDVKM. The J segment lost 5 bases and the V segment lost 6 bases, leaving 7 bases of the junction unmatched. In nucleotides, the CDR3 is TGTGCCAGCAGGGCCGAACAGGGGGCAACTGAAGCTTTCTTT. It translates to CASRAEQGATEAFF.

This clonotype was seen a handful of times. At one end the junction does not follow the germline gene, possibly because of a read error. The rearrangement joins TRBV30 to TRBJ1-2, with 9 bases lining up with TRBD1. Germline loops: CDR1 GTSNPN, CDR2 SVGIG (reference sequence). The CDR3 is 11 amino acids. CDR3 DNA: TGTGCCTGGAGGGACAGGGGACCTGCAAACTTC. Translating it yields CAWRDRGPANF.

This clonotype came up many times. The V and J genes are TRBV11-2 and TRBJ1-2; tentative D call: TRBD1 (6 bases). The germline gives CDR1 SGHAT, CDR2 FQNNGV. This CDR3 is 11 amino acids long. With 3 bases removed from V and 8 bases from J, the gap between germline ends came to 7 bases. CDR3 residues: CASSFRGGYTF. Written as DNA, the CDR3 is TGTGCCAGCAGCTTCAGGGGAGGCTACACCTTC. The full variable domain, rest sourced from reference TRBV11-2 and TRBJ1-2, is EAGVAQSPRYKIIEKRQSVAFWCNPISGHATLYWYQQILGQGPKLLIQFQNNGVVDDSQLPKDRFSAERLKGVDSTLKIQPAKLEDSAVYLCASSFRGGYTFGSGTRLTVV.

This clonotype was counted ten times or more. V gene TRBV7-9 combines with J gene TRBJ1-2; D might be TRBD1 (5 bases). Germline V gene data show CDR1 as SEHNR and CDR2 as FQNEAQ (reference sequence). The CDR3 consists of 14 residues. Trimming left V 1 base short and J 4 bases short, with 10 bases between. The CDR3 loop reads CASSLGETGYGYTF. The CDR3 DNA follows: TGTGCCAGCAGCTTAGGGGAAACAGGCTATGGCTACACCTTC. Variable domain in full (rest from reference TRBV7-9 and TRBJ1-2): DTGVSQNPRHKITKRGQNVTFRCDPISEHNRLYWYRQTLGQGPEFLTYFQNEAQLEKSRLLSDRFSAERPKGSFSTLEIQRTEQGDSAMYLCASSLGETGYGYTFGSGTRLTVV.

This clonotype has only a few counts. The CDR3 sequence: CASSGRGQMNTEAFF. The CDR3 DNA reads as TGTGCCAGCAGTGGGAGAGGACAAATGAACACTGAAGCTTTCTTT. The gene calls are TRBV6-1 and TRBJ1-1; perhaps TRBD1 as D (5 bases). The V end lost 4 bases, the J end lost 0 bases, and 12 bases lay between the germline ends. CDR1 is MNHNS, CDR2 SASEGT, per germline. This CDR3 is 15 amino acids long.

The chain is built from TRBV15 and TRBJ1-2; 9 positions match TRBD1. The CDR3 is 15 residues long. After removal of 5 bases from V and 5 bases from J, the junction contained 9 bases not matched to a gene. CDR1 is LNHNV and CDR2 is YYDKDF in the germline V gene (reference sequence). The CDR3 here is CATSGPGQGLYGYTF. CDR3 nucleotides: TGTGCCACCAGCGGACCGGGACAGGGTTTGTATGGCTACACCTTC.

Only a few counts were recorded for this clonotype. This chain's CDR3 is CASSIGYGTGFGDTQYF. CDR3 DNA: TGTGCCAGTAGTATAGGGTACGGGACAGGGTTTGGAGATACGCAGTATTTT. This rearrangement joins TRBV19 to TRBJ2-3; 9 nucleotides line up with TRBD1. With 1 base clipped from V and 5 bases from J, the junction kept 10 bases outside the gene matches. The V gene's germline CDR1 is LNHDA and CDR2 SQIVND (reference sequence). This CDR3 has 17 residues.

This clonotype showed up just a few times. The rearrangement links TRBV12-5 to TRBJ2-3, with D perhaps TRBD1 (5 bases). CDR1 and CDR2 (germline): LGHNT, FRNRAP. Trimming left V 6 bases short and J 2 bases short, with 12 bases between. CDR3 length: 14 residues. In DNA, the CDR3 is TGTGCTAGTGGCCCCCCGGACATCACAGATACGCAGTATTTT. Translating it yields CASGPPDITDTQYF.

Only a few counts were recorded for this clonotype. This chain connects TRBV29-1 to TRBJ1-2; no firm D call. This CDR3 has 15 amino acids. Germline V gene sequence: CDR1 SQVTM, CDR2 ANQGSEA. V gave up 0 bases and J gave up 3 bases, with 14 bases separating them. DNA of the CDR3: TGCAGCGTTGAAGATCGGATCTCCATTGACTATGGCTACACCTTC. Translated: CSVEDRISIDYGYTF.

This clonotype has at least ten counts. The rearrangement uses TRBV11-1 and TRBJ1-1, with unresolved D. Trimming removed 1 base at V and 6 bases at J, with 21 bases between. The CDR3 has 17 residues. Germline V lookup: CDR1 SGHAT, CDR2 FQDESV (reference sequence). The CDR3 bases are TGTGCCAGCAGCTTAGGGAGTGTGTGGACCGCGCCCCCTGAAGCTTTCTTT. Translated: CASSLGSVWTAPPEAFF.

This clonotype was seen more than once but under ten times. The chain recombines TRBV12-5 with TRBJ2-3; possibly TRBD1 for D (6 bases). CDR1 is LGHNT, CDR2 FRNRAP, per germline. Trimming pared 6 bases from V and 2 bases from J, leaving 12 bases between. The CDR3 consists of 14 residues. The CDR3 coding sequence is TGTGCTAGTGGAATGGCAGGGGTCACAGATACGCAGTATTTT. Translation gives CASGMAGVTDTQYF.

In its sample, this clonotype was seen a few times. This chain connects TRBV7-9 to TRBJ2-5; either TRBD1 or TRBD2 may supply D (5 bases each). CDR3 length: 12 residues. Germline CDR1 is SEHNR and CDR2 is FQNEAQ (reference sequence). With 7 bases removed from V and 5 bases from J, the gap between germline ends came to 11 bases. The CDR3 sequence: CASTSGAETQYF. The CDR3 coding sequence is TGTGCCAGCACCTCCGGGGCGGAGACCCAGTACTTC. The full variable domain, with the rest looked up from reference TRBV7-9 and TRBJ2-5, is DTGVSQNPRHKITKRGQNVTFRCDPISEHNRLYWYRQTLGQGPEFLTYFQNEAQLEKSRLLSDRFSAERPKGSFSTLEIQRTEQGDSAMYLCASTSGAETQYFGPGTRLLVL.

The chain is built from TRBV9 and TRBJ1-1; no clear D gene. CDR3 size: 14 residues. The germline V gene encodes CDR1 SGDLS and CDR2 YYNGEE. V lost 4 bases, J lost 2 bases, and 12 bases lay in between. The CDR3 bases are TGTGCCAGCAGCCCCCGATCTTACAACACTGAAGCTTTCTTT. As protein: CASSPRSYNTEAFF.

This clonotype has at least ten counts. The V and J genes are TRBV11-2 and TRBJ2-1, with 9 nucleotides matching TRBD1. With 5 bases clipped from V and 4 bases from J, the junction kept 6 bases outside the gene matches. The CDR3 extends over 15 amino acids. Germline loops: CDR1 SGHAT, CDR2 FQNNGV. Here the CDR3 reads CASSIRDREYNEQFF. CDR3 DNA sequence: TGTGCCAGCAGCATCCGGGACAGGGAGTACAATGAGCAGTTCTTC.

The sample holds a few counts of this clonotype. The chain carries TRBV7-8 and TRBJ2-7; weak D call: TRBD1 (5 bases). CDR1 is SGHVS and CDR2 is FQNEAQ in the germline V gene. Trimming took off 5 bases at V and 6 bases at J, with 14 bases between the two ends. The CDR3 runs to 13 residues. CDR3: CASSPLRGREQYF. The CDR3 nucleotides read TGTGCCAGCAGCCCCCTTAGGGGTCGCGAGCAGTACTTC.

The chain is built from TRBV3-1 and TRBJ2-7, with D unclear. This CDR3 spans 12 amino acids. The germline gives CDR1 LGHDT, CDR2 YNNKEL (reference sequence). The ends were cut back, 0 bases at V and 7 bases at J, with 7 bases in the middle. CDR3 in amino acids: CASSQDPQEQYF. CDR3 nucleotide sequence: TGTGCCAGCAGCCAAGACCCCCAGGAGCAGTACTTC.